These 5 T cell receptor beta chains were all obtained from the same sample, sequenced in a study of technical replicates of blood from several donors. Using immunoSEQ multiplex PCR, the repertoire was profiled, and TCRdb retains in-frame clones only, with some absent. The table has 15,000 to 20,000 clones, over 80% seen once. The source material was PBMCs. The receptors shown here come from a human donor in good health.

CDR3 sequence reads: CASSPGLAGGHEQFF. The CDR3 nucleotides read TGTGCCAGCAGCCCGGGACTAGCGGGAGGCCATGAGCAGTTCTTC. This chain uses TRBV7-9 with TRBJ2-1; 15 nucleotides match TRBD2. Germline assignment: CDR1 SEHNR and CDR2 FQNEAQ (reference sequence). This CDR3 region has 15 residues. Unmatched junction bases numbered 4, after V lost 5 bases and J lost 8 bases.

The chain has TRBV6-5 and TRBJ1-2, with a possible D match to TRBD1 (5 bases). There are 14 residues in the CDR3. Deletions cut 0 bases from V and 2 bases from J, with 7 bases between. CDR1 is MNHEY, CDR2 SVGAGI, per germline. CDR3 amino acids: CASSYSGGNYGYTF. In nucleotides, the CDR3 is TGTGCCAGCAGTTACTCTGGGGGGAACTATGGCTACACCTTC.

The chain recombines TRBV27 with TRBJ1-5, with D possibly matching TRBD1 (6 bases). CDR1 MNHEY and CDR2 SMNVEV come from the germline V gene (reference sequence). The V end lost 6 bases, the J end lost 2 bases, and 14 bases lay between the germline ends. The CDR3 runs to 15 residues. The CDR3 DNA reads TGTGCCAGCAGCGTGGACAGCGCTGGCAATCAGCCCCAGCATTTT. Residues: CASSVDSAGNQPQHF.

This clone was counted once. The chain links TRBV28 to TRBJ1-2; possibly TRBD1 for D (5 bases). The CDR3 contains 16 residues. CDR1 is MDHEN and CDR2 is SYDVKM in the germline V gene. With 2 bases removed from V and 5 bases from J, the gap between germline ends came to 18 bases. CDR3 protein: CASSLKSGGGWYGYTF. CDR3 coding DNA: TGTGCCAGCAGTTTAAAGTCTGGGGGGGGGTGGTATGGCTACACCTTC.

The chain recombines TRBV4-1 with TRBJ2-1; TRBD2 aligns across 11 bases. V was clipped by 5 bases and J by 7 bases; unmatched bases: 10. There are 16 residues in the CDR3. CDR1 MGHRA and CDR2 YSYEKL come from the germline V gene. The CDR3 DNA reads as TGCGCCAGCAGCACGCAACTAGCGGGAGAGGGTAATGAGCAGTTCTTC. This sequence encodes CASSTQLAGEGNEQFF.